The 29 T cell receptor beta chains presented below share a single source sample, sequenced in a study of cytomegalovirus exposure and HLA in healthy donors (dated by TCRdb to 2017 to 2019). Preparation of the library involved the immunoSEQ multiplex PCR assay. TCRdb's version of the immuneACCESS table is confined to in-frame rearrangements and falls short of the full clone set. An unresolved V gene accounts for under half of the shortfall where checked; the remainder is of unknown origin. Present in this sample are about 78,000 clones, about 95% of which were seen just once. In total, the top ten clones hold about 1.6% of the sample. Sequencing was carried out using PBMCs. These receptors all come from a man younger than 35 in good health and CMV-seropositive.

This chain joins TRBV28 and TRBJ1-1, with D perhaps TRBD1 (6 bases). This CDR3 region has 13 residues. The V end lost 3 bases, the J end lost 5 bases, and 10 bases lay between the germline ends. Germline CDR1 MDHEN, CDR2 SYDVKM. This CDR3 reads CASSFQGITEAFF. The CDR3 DNA reads TGTGCCAGCAGTTTCCAGGGGATAACTGAAGCTTTCTTT. The entire variable domain, with the rest obtained from reference TRBV28 and TRBJ1-1, is as follows: DVKVTQSSRYLVKRTGEKVFLECVQDMDHENMFWYRQDPGLGLRLIYFSYDVKMKEKGDIPEGYSVSREKKERFSLILESASTNQTSMYLCASSFQGITEAFFGQGTRLTVV.

The table lists this clone with a count of one. CDR3 sequence: CASSLTGGLTGANVLTF. The CDR3 bases are TGTGCCAGCAGCTTAACGGGAGGGCTAACTGGGGCCAACGTCCTGACTTTC. The chain joins TRBV13 to TRBJ2-6; 8 nucleotides agree with TRBD2. CDR3 size: 17 residues. Germline-derived CDR1 and CDR2 are PRHDT and FYEKMQ (reference sequence). The junction had 5 bases not matched to a gene; V was cut back by 2 bases and J by 2 bases.

This rearrangement joins TRBV9 to TRBJ1-2; D not resolved. The germline gives CDR1 SGDLS, CDR2 YYNGEE. CDR3 length: 15 residues. Trimming pared 2 bases from V and 0 bases from J, leaving 11 bases between. CDR3 in amino acids: CASSVNGEANYGYTF. In DNA, the CDR3 is TGTGCCAGCAGCGTTAACGGGGAAGCTAACTATGGCTACACCTTC.

DNA for the CDR3: TGTGCCAGAAGCTTGGCTAGCGGGAGTGAGGAGACCCAGTACTTC. Protein: CARSLASGSEETQYF. The rearrangement joins TRBV5-3 to TRBJ2-5, with 10 bases aligning to TRBD2. TRBV5-3 is filed as an ORF, its function uncertain. The junction had 4 bases not matched to a gene; V was cut back by 0 bases and J by 5 bases. The CDR3 totals 15 residues.

The V call is TRBV28, the J call TRBJ1-2, with D possibly TRBD1 on 5 matching bases. The CDR3 is 15 amino acids. The ends were cut back, 7 bases at V and 1 base at J, with 16 bases in the middle. Looked up from germline, CDR1 is MDHEN and CDR2 is SYDVKM. CDR3 nucleotides: TGTGCCAGCACCTCATCGGGGGGTCTTAACTATGGCTACACCTTC. Amino acid sequence: CASTSSGGLNYGYTF.

The chain combines TRBV11-2 with TRBJ2-7; TRBD1 aligns across 9 bases. Germline CDR1 and CDR2: SGHAT and FQNNGV. This CDR3 contains 14 residues. With 3 bases clipped from V and 1 base from J, the junction kept 1 base outside the gene matches. CDR3 nucleotides: TGTGCCAGCAGCTTCGGGACAGGGTCCTACGAGCAGTACTTC. It codes for CASSFGTGSYEQYF.

V is TRBV5-1 and J is TRBJ1-1, with D maybe TRBD1 (5 bases). The V end was cut by 0 bases, the J end by 7 bases, with 13 bases between. CDR1 and CDR2 from the germline V gene are SGHRS and YFSETQ. The CDR3 sequence is 14 residues long. The CDR3 loop is CASSLGHQDSEAFF. CDR3 nucleotide sequence: TGCGCCAGCAGCTTGGGTCATCAAGACAGTGAAGCTTTCTTT.

The genes are TRBV18 and TRBJ2-7; 9 positions match TRBD2. CDR1 KGHSH and CDR2 LQKENI come from the germline V gene. Losses at the gene ends were 2 bases for V and 6 bases for J; bases not matched to a gene: 8. The CDR3 covers 15 residues. The CDR3 protein is CASSPTSGRTGEQYF. DNA for the CDR3: TGTGCCAGCTCACCAACGAGCGGGAGGACCGGCGAGCAGTACTTC.

The chain uses TRBV30 and TRBJ1-2, with unresolved D. CDR3 length: 10 residues. The V gene's germline CDR1 is GTSNPN and CDR2 SVGIG (reference sequence). The V and J ends lost 6 bases and 7 bases respectively, with 9 bases between them. In nucleotides, the CDR3 is TGTGCCTGCCTTTTGGCTGGCTACACCTTC. It encodes CACLLAGYTF.

The chain carries TRBV29-1 and TRBJ1-5, with D maybe TRBD1 (5 bases). There are 13 residues in the CDR3. The germline gives CDR1 SQVTM, CDR2 ANQGSEA. V was cut by 4 bases and J by 3 bases, with 10 bases left in between. DNA of the CDR3: TGCAGCGTTGGGGGGGGGTTCAATCAGCCCCAGCATTTT. As protein: CSVGGGFNQPQHF.

V and J are TRBV6-1 and TRBJ1-1, with a weak D call TRBD1 (5 bases). The CDR3 runs to 13 residues. Germline CDR1 MNHNS, CDR2 SASEGT. The V end was cut by 6 bases, the J end by 6 bases, with 14 bases between. Written as DNA, the CDR3 is TGTGCCAGCAGAGGGGCTGGGAGGGCTGAAGCTTTCTTT. This sequence encodes CASRGAGRAEAFF.

This chain links TRBV4-1 with TRBJ2-7, with D possibly TRBD1 on 6 matching bases. The V gene's germline CDR1 is MGHRA and CDR2 YSYEKL. V was clipped by 0 bases and J by 4 bases, with 10 bases between them. The CDR3 loop spans 14 amino acids. CDR3 region: CASSQDSRGYEQYF. The CDR3 region has the DNA TGCGCCAGCAGCCAAGATAGCAGGGGTTACGAGCAGTACTTC.

V usage is TRBV18 and J usage is TRBJ2-2, with D maybe TRBD1 (6 bases). The germline CDR1 and CDR2 sequences are KGHSH and LQKENI. This CDR3 is 16 amino acids long. V was shortened by 6 bases and J by 3 bases, with 17 bases between the two germline ends. CDR3 bases: TGTGCCAGCTCTCTTATGACAGGCCGGGACACCGGGGAGCTGTTTTTT. Its translation is CASSLMTGRDTGELFF.

The chain links TRBV2 to TRBJ1-2, with D possibly being TRBD1 (5 bases). Germline V gene data show CDR1 as SNHLY and CDR2 as FYNNEI. CDR3 length: 12 amino acids. Trimming took 8 bases from V and 7 from J, leaving 14 bases between them. The CDR3 loop is CASSKSGAGYTF. The CDR3 DNA follows: TGTGCCAGCTCTAAGAGCGGGGCTGGCTACACCTTC. Filled out from reference TRBV2 and TRBJ1-2, the complete variable domain reads EPEVTQTPSHQVTQMGQEVILRCVPISNHLYFYWYRQILGQKVEFLVSFYNNEISEKSEIFDDQFSVERPDGSNFTLKIRSTKLEDSAMYFCASSKSGAGYTFGSGTRLTVV.

V usage is TRBV29-1 and J usage is TRBJ2-7; TRBD2 matches 7 bases. This CDR3 is built from 12 residues. Germline-derived CDR1 and CDR2 are SQVTM and ANQGSEA. After removal of 4 bases from V and 1 base from J, the junction contained 1 base not matched to a gene. The CDR3 DNA sequence: TGCAGCGTTGGGGGACTATCCTACGAGCAGTACTTC. Translating it yields CSVGGLSYEQYF.

The genes are TRBV2 and TRBJ2-3; 15 nucleotides match TRBD2. The ends lost 1 base at V and 7 bases at J; junction bases unmatched: 9. The CDR3 loop spans 18 amino acids. Germline loops: CDR1 SNHLY, CDR2 FYNNEI. This CDR3 reads CASSEESGLAGGRNTQYF. DNA of the CDR3: TGTGCCAGCAGTGAAGAGTCCGGACTAGCGGGAGGGAGAAATACGCAGTATTTT.

The J gene is TRBJ2-1, the V gene TRBV10-3; 8 bases are a match to TRBD2. Germline V gene sequence: CDR1 ENHRY, CDR2 SYGVKD. The CDR3 has 21 amino acids. Trimming at V came to 2 bases and at J to 3 bases, leaving 21 bases not matched to a gene. The CDR3 region is CAISEPTASGSQGPLYNEQFF. The DNA of the CDR3 is TGTGCCATCAGTGAGCCCACGGCAAGCGGGAGCCAAGGTCCTCTCTACAATGAGCAGTTCTTC.

This clone has only a few counts. CDR3 bases: TGCAGCGTTGATAGTACAGGGGACACTGAAGCTTTCTTT. Translated, it gives CSVDSTGDTEAFF. The chain combines TRBV29-1 with TRBJ1-1; 7 bases line up with TRBD1. This CDR3 spans 13 amino acids. Germline V gene sequence: CDR1 SQVTM, CDR2 ANQGSEA. Trimming took 3 bases from V and 3 from J; bases not matched to a gene: 4. Full variable domain (missing parts from reference TRBV29-1 and TRBJ1-1): SAVISQKPSRDICQRGTSLTIQCQVDSQVTMMFWYRQQPGQSLTLIATANQGSEATYESGFVIDKFPISRPNLTFSTLTVSNMSPEDSSIYLCSVDSTGDTEAFFGQGTRLTVV.

V usage is TRBV5-1 and J usage is TRBJ1-4, with TRBD1 matching 7 bases. V shed 4 bases and J 5 bases; nucleotides not matched to a gene: 11. The germline gives CDR1 SGHRS, CDR2 YFSETQ. CDR3 length: 16 amino acids. The CDR3 DNA reads as TGCGCCAGCAGCCCGTCTTCGGGACAGCTAAATGAAAAACTGTTTTTT. It translates to CASSPSSGQLNEKLFF.

This rearrangement joins TRBV9 to TRBJ1-2; unclear D gene. Germline-derived CDR1 and CDR2 are SGDLS and YYNGEE. The CDR3 spans 16 residues. V was clipped by 0 bases and J by 8 bases, with 20 bases between them. The CDR3 nucleotides read TGTGCCAGCAGCGTAGCTAATGCAGGATCGTCATCCGGCTACACCTTC. Its protein is CASSVANAGSSSGYTF.

This chain joins TRBV10-3 and TRBJ2-1, with D possibly being TRBD2 (6 bases). The V gene lost 6 bases and the J gene lost 8 bases, with 11 bases spanning the gap. Looked up from germline, CDR1 is ENHRY and CDR2 is SYGVKD. The CDR3 has 12 amino acids. CDR3 sequence (DNA): TGTGCCATCAGCCCGACTAGGGATGAGCAGTTCTTC. Protein sequence: CAISPTRDEQFF.

The chain is built from TRBV28 and TRBJ2-1; 10 nucleotides match TRBD2. This CDR3 is built from 20 residues. The ends lost 2 bases at V and 0 bases at J; junction bases unmatched: 13. Germline values: CDR1 MDHEN, CDR2 SYDVKM. The CDR3 DNA is TGTGCCAGCAGTTTAAATTTTAGGCTAGCGGGGGCTAGCTCCTACAATGAGCAGTTCTTC. It specifies CASSLNFRLAGASSYNEQFF. The variable domain in full, with the rest retrieved from reference TRBV28 and TRBJ2-1, is DVKVTQSSRYLVKRTGEKVFLECVQDMDHENMFWYRQDPGLGLRLIYFSYDVKMKEKGDIPEGYSVSREKKERFSLILESASTNQTSMYLCASSLNFRLAGASSYNEQFFGPGTRLTVL.

This clone has only one observation. The CDR3: CASFGADYEQYF. For the CDR3, the DNA is TGCGCCAGCTTTGGTGCAGACTACGAGCAGTACTTC. This rearrangement joins TRBV5-1 to TRBJ2-5; D remains unclear. The end of the DNA fits TRBJ2-7 better, so the J call may be wrong. The CDR3 has 12 amino acids. CDR1 is SGHRS and CDR2 is YFSETQ in the germline V gene.

The V call is TRBV5-4, the J call TRBJ2-1, with 7 positions matching TRBD2. The CDR3 is 15 amino acids. The ends lost 1 base at V and 5 bases at J; junction bases unmatched: 6. CDR1 is SGHNT and CDR2 is YYREEE in the germline V gene (reference sequence). Written as DNA, the CDR3 is TGTGCCAGCAGCTTGATAGCGGGCCCAAACAATGAGCAGTTCTTC. This codes for CASSLIAGPNNEQFF.

The V gene is TRBV7-8, the J gene TRBJ2-1; no firm D call. The CDR3 spans 12 residues. Germline V gene sequence: CDR1 SGHVS, CDR2 FQNEAQ. V lost 5 bases and J lost 7, with 9 bases in between. This CDR3 reads CASSLHINEQFF. The CDR3, as DNA: TGTGCCAGCAGCCTTCACATAAATGAGCAGTTCTTC.

V usage is TRBV30 and J usage is TRBJ2-3; 11 nucleotides align to TRBD1. CDR1 GTSNPN and CDR2 SVGIG come from the germline V gene (reference sequence). The length of the CDR3 is 12 residues. J lost 6 bases, V lost 5 bases, and 1 base had no gene match. DNA of the CDR3: TGTGCCTGGGGACAGGGGGCCGATACGCAGTATTTT. The encoded protein is CAWGQGADTQYF.

This chain links TRBV6-1 with TRBJ2-2; D is possibly TRBD1 (7 bases). The CDR3 is 14 residues long. Between the trimmed V and J ends, which lost 8 bases and 1 base, there was a span of 11 bases. In germline, CDR1 is MNHNS, CDR2 SASEGT. The CDR3 here is CASQGGRNTGELFF. In DNA form, the CDR3 reads TGTGCCAGCCAGGGGGGCCGGAACACCGGGGAGCTGTTTTTT.

The chain has TRBV29-1 and TRBJ1-1; TRBD1 might be the D (5 bases). The CDR3 is 13 residues long. The V gene's germline CDR1 is SQVTM and CDR2 ANQGSEA. The CDR3 bases are TGCAGTCATCGAGACAGCCTGAACACTGAAGCTTTCTTT. Its translation: CSHRDSLNTEAFF.

The chain is built from TRBV6-4 and TRBJ2-1; 7 positions match TRBD2. Trimming took 6 bases from V and 0 from J; bases not matched to a gene: 2. This CDR3 region has 14 residues. Germline CDR1 is MRHNA and CDR2 is SNTAGT. CDR3 nucleotide sequence: TGTGCCAGCAGACCGGGAGGCTCCTACAATGAGCAGTTCTTC. Protein product: CASRPGGSYNEQFF.